The 30 T cell receptor beta chains given below trace back to one sample, sequenced in a study of blood T cell repertoires in COVID-19. Method: immunoSEQ multiplex PCR; TCRdb's copy keeps in-frame clones and lacks some. The data hold about 200,000 clones, with more than 75% observed a single time. The sequenced sample consisted of peripheral blood. The receptor source for this set is a man between 60 and 75 years old with acute or convalescent COVID-19.

This clone was observed a single time. V and J are TRBV2 and TRBJ2-5; 11 bases align to TRBD2. The V gene's germline CDR1 is SNHLY and CDR2 FYNNEI. The CDR3 has 16 residues. Unmatched junction bases numbered 10, after V lost 4 bases and J lost 6 bases. DNA of the CDR3: TGTGCCAGCAGTGGGAGACTAGCGGGACGCCTTCAGACCCAGTACTTC. Translation: CASSGRLAGRLQTQYF.

V usage is TRBV6-5 and J usage is TRBJ2-1, with D maybe TRBD2 (6 bases). Germline V CDR1 and CDR2: MNHEY, SVGAGI. V was shortened by 4 bases and J by 0 bases, with 10 bases between the two germline ends. This CDR3 has 15 amino acids. The DNA for the CDR3 is TGTGCCAGCAGTTCTCGGGGGAGCTCCTACAATGAGCAGTTCTTC. Amino acid sequence: CASSSRGSSYNEQFF.

V and J are TRBV9 and TRBJ2-1; 10 bases match TRBD1. V gave up 0 bases and J gave up 8 bases; unmatched junction bases: 5. In germline, CDR1 is SGDLS, CDR2 YYNGEE. The CDR3 has 15 residues. The CDR3 DNA sequence: TGTGCCAGCAGCGTAGGGGACAGGGGTATCGATGAGCAGTTCTTC. Its protein is CASSVGDRGIDEQFF.

The chain recombines TRBV6-5 with TRBJ1-2; maybe TRBD1 (6 bases). This CDR3 contains 14 residues. Trimming took off 6 bases at V and 0 bases at J, with 11 bases between the two ends. Germline lookup yields CDR1 MNHEY and CDR2 SVGAGI. The CDR3 DNA sequence: TGTGCCAGCAGCGCATACAGGGCTAACTATGGCTACACCTTC. Translating it yields CASSAYRANYGYTF.

The V gene is TRBV5-1, the J gene TRBJ1-1; 7 nucleotides match TRBD1. Germline V gene data show CDR1 as SGHRS and CDR2 as YFSETQ. V lost 3 bases to trimming and J lost 1 base; unmatched junction nucleotides: 3. The CDR3 extends over 14 amino acids. Here the CDR3 DNA reads TGCGCCAGCAGCTCGAGACAGGGGAACACTGAAGCTTTCTTT. This codes for CASSSRQGNTEAFF.

This clone has more than one count but fewer than ten. This chain links TRBV11-2 with TRBJ2-2, with 7 bases aligning to TRBD1. CDR1 is SGHAT, CDR2 FQNNGV, per germline. The CDR3 loop spans 16 amino acids. V lost 5 bases to trimming and J lost 1 base; unmatched junction nucleotides: 7. The CDR3: CASSPRGQLNTGELFF. The CDR3 region has the DNA TGTGCCAGCAGCCCCCGGGGACAGCTGAACACCGGGGAGCTGTTTTTT. The variable domain in full, with the rest retrieved from reference TRBV11-2 and TRBJ2-2, is EAGVAQSPRYKIIEKRQSVAFWCNPISGHATLYWYQQILGQGPKLLIQFQNNGVVDDSQLPKDRFSAERLKGVDSTLKIQPAKLEDSAVYLCASSPRGQLNTGELFFGEGSRLTVL.

This clone was seen more than once but under ten times. This chain uses TRBV2 with TRBJ2-5; no clear D. V was shortened by 2 bases and J by 1 base, with 5 bases between the two germline ends. CDR1 and CDR2 from the germline V gene are SNHLY and FYNNEI. The CDR3 is 13 amino acids. The DNA for the CDR3 is TGTGCCAGCAGTGAACCATTCCAAGAGACCCAGTACTTC. The encoded protein is CASSEPFQETQYF. Looking up the rest from reference TRBV2 and TRBJ2-5 gives the full variable domain: EPEVTQTPSHQVTQMGQEVILRCVPISNHLYFYWYRQILGQKVEFLVSFYNNEISEKSEIFDDQFSVERPDGSNFTLKIRSTKLEDSAMYFCASSEPFQETQYFGPGTRLLVL.

V usage is TRBV6-5 and J usage is TRBJ1-3; 8 bases fit TRBD1. This CDR3 has 15 amino acids. Germline loops: CDR1 MNHEY, CDR2 SVGAGI. V dropped 5 bases and J dropped 4; count of bases not matched to a gene: 7. The CDR3 bases are TGTGCCAGCAGTCCCGACAGGGGAGACGGAAACACCATATATTTT. The encoded protein is CASSPDRGDGNTIYF.

The rearrangement joins TRBV15 to TRBJ2-5, with 9 bases identical to TRBD2. V dropped 2 bases and J dropped 1; count of bases not matched to a gene: 5. CDR3 size: 16 residues. CDR1 is LNHNV, CDR2 YYDKDF, per germline (reference sequence). DNA of the CDR3: TGTGCCACCAGCAGAAAAAGCGGGGGGACCCAAGAGACCCAGTACTTC. Its translation is CATSRKSGGTQETQYF. Together with reference TRBV15 and TRBJ2-5, the CDR3 gives the full variable domain: DAMVIQNPRYQVTQFGKPVTLSCSQTLNHNVMYWYQQKSSQAPKLLFHYYDKDFNNEADTPDNFQSRRPNTSFCFLDIRSPGLGDTAMYLCATSRKSGGTQETQYFGPGTRLLVL.

This chain uses TRBV16 with TRBJ1-1; D might be TRBD1 (6 bases). Germline loops: CDR1 KGHSY, CDR2 FQNENV. V was cut by 4 bases and J by 4 bases, with 16 bases left in between. CDR3 length equals 15 residues. In nucleotides, the CDR3 is TGTGCCAGCAGCCCTCGGGGGGGGCTTCGCACTGAAGCTTTCTTT. The encoded protein is CASSPRGGLRTEAFF.

This chain connects TRBV5-5 to TRBJ1-6; 8 nucleotides agree with TRBD1. The CDR3 is made up of 15 amino acids. Germline V gives CDR1 SGHKS, CDR2 YYEKEE (reference sequence). Unmatched junction bases numbered 2, after V lost 1 base and J lost 5 bases. As DNA, the CDR3 is TGTGCCAGCAGCTTGCAGGGGGCGGATAATTCACCCCTCCACTTT. Residues: CASSLQGADNSPLHF.

The chain is built from TRBV5-1 and TRBJ2-1; no firm D call. Per germline, CDR1 SGHRS and CDR2 YFSETQ. V lost 0 bases and J 5 bases, leaving 9 bases between the germline ends. The CDR3 is made up of 14 amino acids. The CDR3 here is CASSLESTDNEQFF. CDR3 in DNA: TGCGCCAGCAGCTTGGAGTCAACGGACAATGAGCAGTTCTTC. Full variable domain (outside the CDR3, taken from reference TRBV5-1 and TRBJ2-1): KAGVTQTPRYLIKTRGQQVTLSCSPISGHRSVSWYQQTPGQGLQFLFEYFSETQRNKGNFPGRFSGRQFSNSRSEMNVSTLELGDSALYLCASSLESTDNEQFFGPGTRLTVL.

This clone was observed a few times. CDR3 sequence reads: CASSPGTGAPEAFF. DNA of the CDR3: TGTGCCAGCAGTCCCGGGACAGGGGCTCCTGAAGCTTTCTTT. This chain links TRBV6-5 with TRBJ1-1; 10 nucleotides match TRBD1. In germline, CDR1 is MNHEY, CDR2 SVGAGI. With 5 bases clipped from V and 6 bases from J, the junction kept 6 bases outside the gene matches. The CDR3 runs 14 residues.

The CDR3 DNA reads as TGTGCCATCAGTGACACCCATGGGGAACAGGGCCCTTATTCACCCCTCCACTTT. Its protein product is CAISDTHGEQGPYSPLHF. V and J are TRBV10-3 and TRBJ1-6, with a tentative D call TRBD1 (6 bases). This CDR3 has 18 residues. Germline V CDR1 and CDR2: ENHRY, SYGVKD. Trimming stripped 3 bases from V and 8 bases from J, with 23 bases between.

The chain links TRBV5-1 to TRBJ1-5; 7 bases map to TRBD1. There are 14 residues in the CDR3. V lost 5 bases, J lost 4 bases, and 6 bases stayed unmatched. Germline V gene sequence: CDR1 SGHRS, CDR2 YFSETQ. In DNA form, the CDR3 reads TGCGCCAGCAGAACGACAGGGTTGAATCAGCCCCAGCATTTT. Amino acids: CASRTTGLNQPQHF.

V usage is TRBV10-2 and J usage is TRBJ2-7; tentative D call: TRBD1 (5 bases). V gave up 3 bases and J gave up 6 bases, with 6 bases separating them. The CDR3 length is 11 residues. From germline, CDR1 is WSHSY and CDR2 SAAADI. The DNA of the CDR3 is TGCGCCAGCAGTGATGGGGCCGAGCAGTACTTC. This translates into CASSDGAEQYF.

V and J are TRBV27 and TRBJ2-1, with 13 bases that match TRBD2. The germline V gene has CDR1 MNHEY and CDR2 SMNVEV (reference sequence). The CDR3 is made up of 15 amino acids. Trimming at V came to 5 bases and at J to 8 bases, leaving 6 bases not matched to a gene. The CDR3 DNA sequence: TGTGCCAGCAGTCATACTAGCGGGGGGGCCTATGAGCAGTTCTTC. Protein: CASSHTSGGAYEQFF.

The V gene is TRBV5-1, the J gene TRBJ1-2; TRBD1 agrees at 7 bases. Germline CDR1 is SGHRS and CDR2 is YFSETQ. Germline trimming cut 4 bases from V and 4 bases from J; bases unmatched to any gene: 7. This CDR3 contains 14 residues. The CDR3 region is CASSDIGTAYGYTF. The DNA for the CDR3 is TGCGCCAGCAGCGACATCGGGACAGCCTATGGCTACACCTTC.

V usage is TRBV28 and J usage is TRBJ2-7; TRBD1 agrees at 8 bases. This CDR3 has 14 residues. Per germline, CDR1 MDHEN and CDR2 SYDVKM. The ends lost 6 bases at V and 2 bases at J; junction bases unmatched: 6. CDR3 region: CASRGGQAPYEQYF. In DNA, the CDR3 is TGTGCCAGCAGAGGGGGACAGGCACCCTACGAGCAGTACTTC.

The CDR3 region has the DNA TGTGCCTGGAGTGAGAGCGACAGGGCGGGCGGCTACACCTTC. This gives the protein CAWSESDRAGGYTF. The chain uses TRBV30 and TRBJ1-2; TRBD1 matches at 7 bases. The trim removed 1 base at V and 8 bases at J, leaving 10 bases unmatched. The CDR3 is made up of 14 amino acids. In germline, CDR1 is GTSNPN, CDR2 SVGIG (reference sequence).

The V gene is TRBV4-1, the J gene TRBJ2-2; 9 nucleotides agree with TRBD2. The CDR3 is 17 residues long. Germline CDR1 MGHRA, CDR2 YSYEKL. Losses at the gene ends were 0 bases for V and 7 bases for J; bases not matched to a gene: 9. CDR3 sequence reads: CASSQELAGGPVGELFF. CDR3 nucleotide sequence: TGCGCCAGCAGCCAAGAATTGGCGGGGGGGCCAGTCGGGGAGCTGTTTTTT.

The genes are TRBV14 and TRBJ2-7, with 11 nucleotides matching TRBD1. CDR1 and CDR2 (germline): SGHDN, FVKESK. V dropped 4 bases and J dropped 3; count of bases not matched to a gene: 5. CDR3 length: 15 residues. CDR3 DNA: TGTGCCAGCAGCCGCCGGACAGGGGGCGACTACGAGCAGTACTTC. Translation: CASSRRTGGDYEQYF.

The chain couples TRBV21-1 to TRBJ2-2; the table assigns TRBD1, which was not confirmed against the DNA. TRBV21-1 is an annotated pseudogene. The CDR3 extends over 17 amino acids. DNA of the CDR3: TGTGCCAGCAGCAAGGGACAGGGGGCGACCCACACCGGGGAGCTGTTTTTT. Its protein is CASSKGQGATHTGELFF.

The V gene is TRBV3-1 (or the pseudogene TRBV3-2), the J gene TRBJ2-5; 10 positions agree with TRBD2. The CDR3 is 18 amino acids. The V gene's germline CDR1 is LGHDT and CDR2 YNNKEL (reference sequence). The junction had 11 bases not matched to a gene; V was cut back by 3 bases and J by 1 base. The CDR3 loop is CASSHPRPSGGRQETQYF. The CDR3 DNA follows: TGTGCCAGCAGCCATCCCCGCCCTAGCGGGGGACGCCAAGAGACCCAGTACTTC.

This clone has more than one count but fewer than ten. The chain links TRBV11-3 to TRBJ2-7; 7 bases map to TRBD1. The CDR3 loop spans 13 amino acids. Trimming took 3 bases from V and 3 from J; bases not matched to a gene: 2. Germline V gives CDR1 SGHNT, CDR2 YENEEA. As DNA, the CDR3 is TGTGCCAGCAGCTTTGACAGGGACTACGAGCAGTACTTC. Protein product: CASSFDRDYEQYF.

The rearrangement joins TRBV21-1 to TRBJ2-6; TRBD1 is taken as the D call from the table, unchecked against the DNA. TRBV21-1 has pseudogene status. The CDR3 covers 16 residues. CDR3 coding DNA: TGTGCCAGCAGCAAAATCTCCGGGACAGGGGCCAACGTCCTGACTTTC. Protein: CASSKISGTGANVLTF.

This chain uses TRBV20-1 with TRBJ2-7, with 11 bases fitting TRBD1. Trimming cost V 3 bases and J 1 base; bases outside gene matches: 5. The germline gives CDR1 DFQATT, CDR2 SNEGSKA (reference sequence). The CDR3 is made up of 15 amino acids. CDR3 region: CSASPGQGASYEQYF. Here the CDR3 DNA reads TGCAGTGCTAGTCCCGGACAGGGGGCATCCTACGAGCAGTACTTC.

The gene calls are TRBV30 and TRBJ2-3; TRBD2 aligns across 7 bases. V was pared by 1 base and J by 0 bases, with 4 bases of the junction left unmatched. The CDR3 runs to 15 residues. Germline V gene data show CDR1 as GTSNPN and CDR2 as SVGIG (reference sequence). The CDR3: CAWSGGGLSTDTQYF. In nucleotides, the CDR3 is TGTGCCTGGAGTGGGGGGGGACTTAGCACAGATACGCAGTATTTT.

CDR3 loop: CASSLSSVWGQGTLGDTQYF. The CDR3 region has the DNA TGTGCCAGCAGTTTATCGTCGGTTTGGGGACAGGGCACTCTCGGGGATACGCAGTATTTT. V usage is TRBV28 and J usage is TRBJ2-3, with 9 positions matching TRBD1. V dropped 1 base and J dropped 6; count of bases not matched to a gene: 20. This CDR3 has 20 amino acids. Germline V gives CDR1 MDHEN, CDR2 SYDVKM.

The chain combines TRBV19 with TRBJ2-1, with a weak D call TRBD1 (6 bases). V lost 6 bases to trimming and J lost 4 bases, with 13 bases between them. Germline CDR1 is LNHDA and CDR2 is SQIVND (reference sequence). The CDR3 length is 14 residues. CDR3: CASRPRTAYNEQFF. The CDR3 nucleotides are TGTGCCAGTAGACCAAGGACAGCATACAATGAGCAGTTCTTC.